This T cell receptor (beta chain) derives from a study of post-analysis software for immune sequencing data. For the study at large: Included courses were relapsing-remitting and secondary progressive multiple sclerosis; progressive-relapsing multiple sclerosis was also included.

On this clonotype: Its target is not known.

Study-level points and caveats: In patients, TRBV5-6, TRBV5-1 and TRBV20-1 belonged to four or five TRBV segments found more frequently than in controls. Normalized Chao1 diversity was significantly reduced in patients versus controls.

Trimming removed 6 bases from V and 8 bases from J; junction bases left unmatched: 15. There are 15 residues in the CDR3. Per germline, CDR1 ENHRY and CDR2 SYGVKD. Incorporated into the TCR beta cDNA libraries were unique molecular identifiers, which served to reduce PCR and sequencing biases. A single record per CDR3 protein comes from TCRdb applying MiXCR to the PCR reads. Among roughly 730,000 distinct CDR3 sequences listed, just under 30% were seen once. Material for sequencing was blood. This chain connects TRBV10-3 to TRBJ1-2; 7 bases agree with TRBD1. This TCR was sampled from a girl aged 10 to 17 with multiple sclerosis. This CDR3 is CAIRRNGQASEGYTF. Written as DNA, the CDR3 is TGTGCCATCAGGAGAAACGGACAGGCCTCGGAGGGCTACACCTTC.